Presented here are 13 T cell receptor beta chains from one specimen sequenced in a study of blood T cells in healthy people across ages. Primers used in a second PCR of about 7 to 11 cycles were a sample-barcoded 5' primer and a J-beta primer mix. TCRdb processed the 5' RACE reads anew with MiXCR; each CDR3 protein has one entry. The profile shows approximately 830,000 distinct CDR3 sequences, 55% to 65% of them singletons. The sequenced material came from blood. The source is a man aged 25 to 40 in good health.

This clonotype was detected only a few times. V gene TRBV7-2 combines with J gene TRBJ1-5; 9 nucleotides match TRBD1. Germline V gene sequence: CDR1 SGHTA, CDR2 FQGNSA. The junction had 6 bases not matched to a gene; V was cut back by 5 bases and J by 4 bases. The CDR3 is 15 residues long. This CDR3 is CASSTGTGLNQPQHF. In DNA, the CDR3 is TGTGCCAGCAGCACCGGGACAGGGCTAAATCAGCCCCAGCATTTT.

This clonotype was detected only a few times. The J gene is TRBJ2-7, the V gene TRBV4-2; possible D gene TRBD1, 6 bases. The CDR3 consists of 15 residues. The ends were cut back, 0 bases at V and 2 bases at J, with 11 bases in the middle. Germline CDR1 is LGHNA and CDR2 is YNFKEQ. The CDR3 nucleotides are TGTGCCAGCAGCCAAGATCATACAGGGACCTACGAGCAGTACTTC. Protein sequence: CASSQDHTGTYEQYF.

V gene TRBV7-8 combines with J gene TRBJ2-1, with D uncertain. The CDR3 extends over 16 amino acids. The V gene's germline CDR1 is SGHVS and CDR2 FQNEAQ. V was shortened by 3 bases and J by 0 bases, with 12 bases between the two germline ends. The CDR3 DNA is TGTGCCAGCAGCTTCGTTAAAGTAAGCTCCTACAATGAGCAGTTCTTC. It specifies CASSFVKVSSYNEQFF.

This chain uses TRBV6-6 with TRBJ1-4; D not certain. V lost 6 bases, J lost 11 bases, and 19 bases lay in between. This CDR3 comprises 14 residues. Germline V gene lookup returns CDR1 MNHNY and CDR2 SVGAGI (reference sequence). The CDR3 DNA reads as TGTGCCAGCAGCCCAACACAGAGCGAGGGCAAACTGTTTTTT. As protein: CASSPTQSEGKLFF.

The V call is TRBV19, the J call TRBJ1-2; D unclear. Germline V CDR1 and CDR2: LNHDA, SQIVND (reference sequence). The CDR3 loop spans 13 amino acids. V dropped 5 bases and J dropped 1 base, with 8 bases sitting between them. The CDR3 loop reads CASSSTVNYGYTF. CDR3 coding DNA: TGTGCCAGTAGTTCCACGGTTAACTATGGCTACACCTTC.

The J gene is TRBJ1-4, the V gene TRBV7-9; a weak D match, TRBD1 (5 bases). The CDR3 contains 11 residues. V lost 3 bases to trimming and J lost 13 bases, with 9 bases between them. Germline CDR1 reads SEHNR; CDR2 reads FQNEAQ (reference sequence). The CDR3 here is CASSLGPGLFF. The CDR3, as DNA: TGTGCCAGCAGCTTGGGACCAGGACTGTTTTTT.

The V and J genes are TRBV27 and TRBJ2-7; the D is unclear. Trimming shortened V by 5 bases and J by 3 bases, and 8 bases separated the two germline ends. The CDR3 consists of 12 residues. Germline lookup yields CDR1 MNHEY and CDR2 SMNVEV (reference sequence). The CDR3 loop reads CASSQTRYEQYF. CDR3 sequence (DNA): TGTGCCAGCAGTCAGACCCGCTACGAGCAGTACTTC.

CDR3 sequence reads: CATSEIRGFTDTQYF. The CDR3 DNA sequence: TGTGCCACCAGTGAGATAAGGGGATTCACAGATACGCAGTATTTT. This sequence joins TRBV24-1 and TRBJ2-3; weak D call: TRBD1 (5 bases). V lost 4 bases to trimming and J lost 2 bases, with 12 bases between them. The CDR3 loop spans 15 amino acids. Looked up from germline, CDR1 is KGHDR and CDR2 is SFDVKD.

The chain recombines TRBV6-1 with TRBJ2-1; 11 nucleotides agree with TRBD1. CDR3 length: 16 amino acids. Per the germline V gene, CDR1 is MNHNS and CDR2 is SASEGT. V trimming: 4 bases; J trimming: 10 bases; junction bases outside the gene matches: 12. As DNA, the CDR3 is TGTGCCAGCAGTGGCGATGCAGGACAGGGGGCAGGCGAGCAGTTCTTC. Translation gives CASSGDAGQGAGEQFF.

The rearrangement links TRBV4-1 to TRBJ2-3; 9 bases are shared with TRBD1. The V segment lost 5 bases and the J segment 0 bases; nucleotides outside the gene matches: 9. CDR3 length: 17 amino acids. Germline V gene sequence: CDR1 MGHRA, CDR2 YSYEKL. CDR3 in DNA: TGCGCCAGCAGCATCATCACAGGGGGCAGAAGCACAGATACGCAGTATTTT. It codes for CASSIITGGRSTDTQYF.

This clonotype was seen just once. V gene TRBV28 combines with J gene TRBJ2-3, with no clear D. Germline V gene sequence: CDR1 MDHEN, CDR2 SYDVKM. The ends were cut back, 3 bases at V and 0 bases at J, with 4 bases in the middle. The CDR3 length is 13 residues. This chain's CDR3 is CASSFVSTDTQYF. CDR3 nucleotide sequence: TGTGCCAGCAGTTTCGTCAGCACAGATACGCAGTATTTT.

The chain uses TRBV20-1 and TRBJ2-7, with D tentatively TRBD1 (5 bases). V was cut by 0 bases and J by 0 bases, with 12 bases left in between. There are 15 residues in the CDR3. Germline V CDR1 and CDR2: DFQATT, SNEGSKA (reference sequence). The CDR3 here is CSARDIKDISYEQYF. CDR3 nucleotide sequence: TGCAGTGCTAGAGATATAAAGGACATCTCCTACGAGCAGTACTTC.

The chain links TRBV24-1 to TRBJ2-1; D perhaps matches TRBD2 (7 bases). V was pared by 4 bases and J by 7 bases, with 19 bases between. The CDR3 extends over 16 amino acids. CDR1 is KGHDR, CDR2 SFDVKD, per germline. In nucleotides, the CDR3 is TGTGCCACCAGTGAACATCGGGGGGCAGGCACAAATGAGCAGTTCTTC. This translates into CATSEHRGAGTNEQFF.